This TCR beta chain was retrieved from a study of T-cell memory formation after mild COVID-19. Study in general: The study found TCR clusters largely donor specific.

Constant-segment primers and 5'RACE yielded cDNA libraries for TCR alpha and TCR beta, each carrying sample barcodes and UMIs. TCRdb re-called the 5' RACE reads through MiXCR, storing one row per CDR3 protein. The repertoire consists of some 320,000 distinct CDR3 sequences, with about 13% occurring once and the leading ten covering around 20%. The CDR3 has 17 residues. The V and J ends lost 1 base and 6 bases respectively, with 17 bases between them. The germline V gene encodes CDR1 SGHRS and CDR2 YFSETQ. Input material: PBMCs or a T cell subset sorted from them (not recorded which). The receptor comes from a man between 18 and 35 years old who had mild COVID-19 (a few samples of this study predate the infection). Cell type and time point are not known. This sequence joins TRBV5-1 and TRBJ1-6, with D hard to call. The CDR3 protein is CASSLPVGSGPNSPLHF. In DNA form, the CDR3 reads TGCGCCAGCAGCTTGCCCGTGGGTTCAGGCCCTAATTCACCCCTCCACTTT.